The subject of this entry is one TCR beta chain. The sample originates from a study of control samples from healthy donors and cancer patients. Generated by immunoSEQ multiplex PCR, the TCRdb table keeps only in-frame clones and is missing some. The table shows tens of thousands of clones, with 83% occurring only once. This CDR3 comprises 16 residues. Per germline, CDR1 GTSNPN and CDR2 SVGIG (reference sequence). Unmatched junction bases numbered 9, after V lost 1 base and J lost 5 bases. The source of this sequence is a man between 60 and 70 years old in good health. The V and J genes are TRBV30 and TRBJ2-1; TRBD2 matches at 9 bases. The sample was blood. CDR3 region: CAWSASGLASDNEQFF. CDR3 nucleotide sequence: TGTGCCTGGAGTGCATCAGGACTAGCGTCCGACAATGAGCAGTTCTTC. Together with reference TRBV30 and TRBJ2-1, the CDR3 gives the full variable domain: SQTIHQWPATLVQPVGSPLSLECTVEGTSNPNLYWYRQAAGRGLQLLFYSVGIGQISSEVPQNLSASRPQDRQFILSSKKLLLSDSGFYLCAWSASGLASDNEQFFGPGTRLTVL.